The T cell receptor (beta chain) described here comes from a study of T cell changes during pregnancy in multiple sclerosis. V lost 6 bases and J lost 0, with 14 bases in between. The CDR3 has 14 residues. Germline CDR1 and CDR2: SQVTM and ANQGSEA. Clones were read by immunoSEQ multiplex PCR, and TCRdb kept only the in-frame ones, dropping some. Here the sample spans approximately 30,000 clones, 75% to 95% being singletons. The input for sequencing was CD8+ T cells from peripheral blood mononuclear cells, taken before pregnancy. The sequence was obtained from a female donor with multiple sclerosis, enrolled in a pregnancy study. The chain combines TRBV29-1 with TRBJ1-1; D unclear. The CDR3 sequence is CSVKGGGMNTEAFF. The CDR3 bases are TGCAGCGTCAAGGGTGGAGGGATGAACACTGAAGCTTTCTTT.